The clone carrying this T cell receptor (beta chain) was seen only a few times. Its antigen is as yet unknown. The sample originates from a study of CD8 T cells in ankylosing spondylitis. In TCRdb, the 5' RACE reads were re-called with MiXCR into one record per CDR3 protein. The sample has some 30,000 distinct CDR3 sequences, around 7.2% seen once. General study results and limits: According to the report, clones linked to the disease were significantly enriched in matched synovial fluid samples taken from ankylosing spondylitis patients.

Trimming removed 5 bases at V and 2 bases at J, with 16 bases between. The germline V gene encodes CDR1 DFQATT and CDR2 SNEGSKA (reference sequence). The CDR3 length is 14 residues. This sequence joins TRBV20-1 and TRBJ2-7; the D gene is possibly TRBD2 (6 bases). The receptor's source is a male donor with ankylosing spondylitis or in good health (not recorded which). Sequencing was done on a sample of blood, either unsorted or a sorted T cell fraction (not recorded which). CDR3 sequence: CSAQRAEGTYEQYF. CDR3 coding DNA: TGCAGTGCTCAAAGGGCGGAGGGGACCTACGAGCAGTACTTC.